The clone carrying this T cell receptor beta chain was counted a few times. No antigen is known for it. On each TCR cDNA molecule, a unique molecular identifier was present. TCRdb re-called the 5' RACE reads with MiXCR, one entry per CDR3 protein. Found here are about 3,300 distinct CDR3 sequences, 15% to 20% of them singletons; the top ten hold 6.5% to 9%. Trimming removed 6 bases from V and 0 bases from J, with 15 bases in between. The CDR3 covers 15 residues. Germline lookup yields CDR1 MNHEY and CDR2 SVGAGI. The sample is drawn from a study of spatial heterogeneity in lung cancer. Study at large: Strong correlation linked TCR transcript counts in tumor regions to a T cell module score derived from matched bulk RNA-seq. Regarding the study as a whole: Higher tumor mutation counts went along with higher counts of expanded intratumoral alpha and beta TCRs.

Specified time point: sample taken at primary tumor resection. Donors were 55 to 75 untreated early-stage non-small cell lung cancer patients. Sequencing was performed on whole RNA extracted from tumor and nontumor lung tissue, or from frozen PBMC, and the material was left unsorted. This receptor was obtained from a male donor with early-stage non-small cell lung cancer. The sample in question was lung tumor tissue, obtained at surgery. The chain has TRBV6-5 and TRBJ2-7, with D possibly being TRBD1 or TRBD2 (5 bases each). The CDR3 sequence is CASRGRSGSSYEQYF. CDR3 bases: TGTGCCAGCAGGGGACGTTCGGGAAGCTCCTACGAGCAGTACTTC.